The rows below give T cell receptor beta chains drawn from one sample of a study of OX40 agonist ivuxolimab in advanced cancers. Measured with immunoSEQ multiplex PCR; TCRdb has only the in-frame clones, and not every one. The data contain more than 95,000 clones, 70% to 90% of them singletons. The starting material was CD4+ or CD8+ T cells sorted from blood, obtained in a trial of the OX40 agonist ivuxolimab. These TCRs come from an adult with an advanced solid tumor such as melanoma, head and neck, liver or kidney cancer. CDR3s include the opening cysteine and the closing phenylalanine or tryptophan. Each record gives: V gene, J gene, D gene, clone size, CDR3 DNA, CDR3 protein. The D gene is left open where the match is weak. A row's size may be missing; if present it is once, few, many or a size class.

V gene: TRBV28; J gene: TRBJ2-7; D gene: TRBD1; clone size: .; CDR3 DNA: TGTGCCAGCAGTCCCGGACAGGGCACGATCTCCTACGAGCAGTACTTC; CDR3 protein: CASSPGQGTISYEQYF
V gene: TRBV7-2; J gene: TRBJ2-3; D gene: .; clone size: .; CDR3 DNA: TGTGCCAGCAGCGAATACACAGATACGCAGTATTTT; CDR3 protein: CASSEYTDTQYF
V gene: TRBV2; J gene: TRBJ2-5; D gene: TRBD1; clone size: .; CDR3 DNA: TGTGCCAGCACCCGTCGGACAGGGGGAGGTGAGACCCAGTACTTC; CDR3 protein: CASTRRTGGGETQYF
V gene: TRBV29-1; J gene: TRBJ2-5; D gene: .; clone size: .; CDR3 DNA: TGCAGCGTTGCTACGGGGCTGCTAGAGACCCAGTACTTC; CDR3 protein: CSVATGLLETQYF
V gene: TRBV7-8; J gene: TRBJ1-5; D gene: TRBD1; clone size: once; CDR3 DNA: TGTGCCAGCAGCGGCCGGGACAGGGGTGGTAGCAATCAGCCCCAGCATTTT; CDR3 protein: CASSGRDRGGSNQPQHF
V gene: TRBV19; J gene: TRBJ1-6; D gene: .; clone size: .; CDR3 DNA: TGTGCCAGTAGTATTGGAGGGTTTGGTTCACCCCTCCACTTT; CDR3 protein: CASSIGGFGSPLHF
V gene: TRBV2; J gene: TRBJ1-3; D gene: TRBD1; clone size: .; CDR3 DNA: TGTGCCAGCAGAGTTACAGGGGCCTCTGGAAACACCATATATTTT; CDR3 protein: CASRVTGASGNTIYF
V gene: TRBV9; J gene: TRBJ2-3; D gene: TRBD2; clone size: .; CDR3 DNA: TGTGCCACGGCAGCGGGGGGATCCGATACGCAGTATTTT; CDR3 protein: CATAAGGSDTQYF
V gene: TRBV2; J gene: TRBJ1-5; D gene: .; clone size: .; CDR3 DNA: TGTGCCAGCAGTGAAGGGCCGTTTAATCAGCCCCAGCATTTT; CDR3 protein: CASSEGPFNQPQHF
V gene: TRBV7-2; J gene: TRBJ2-3; D gene: .; clone size: .; CDR3 DNA: TGTGCCAGCAGCAAAGTGACGGGACTCCATACGACAGATACGCAGTATTTT; CDR3 protein: CASSKVTGLHTTDTQYF
V gene: TRBV28; J gene: TRBJ1-1; D gene: TRBD1; clone size: .; CDR3 DNA: TGTGCCAGCACCCCCAGGTTTGGCAGGGGGGACACTGAAGCTTTCTTT; CDR3 protein: CASTPRFGRGDTEAFF
V gene: TRBV7-2; J gene: TRBJ2-3; D gene: TRBD2; clone size: .; CDR3 DNA: TGTGCCAGCAGCACGACTAGCGGGGGGGAATATACGCAGTATTTT; CDR3 protein: CASSTTSGGEYTQYF
V gene: TRBV28; J gene: TRBJ2-7; D gene: .; clone size: .; CDR3 DNA: TGTGCCAGCACCATCTCGGGCAGCTACGAGCAGTACTTC; CDR3 protein: CASTISGSYEQYF
V gene: TRBV7-9; J gene: TRBJ1-2; D gene: .; clone size: .; CDR3 DNA: TGTGCCAGCAGCGATGGGCGCCTTCCCTATGGCTACACCTTC; CDR3 protein: CASSDGRLPYGYTF
V gene: TRBV28; J gene: TRBJ1-5; D gene: .; clone size: .; CDR3 DNA: TGTGCCAGCAGTTTCATCCAGGCCCGCAATCAGCCCCAGCATTTT; CDR3 protein: CASSFIQARNQPQHF
V gene: TRBV5-5; J gene: TRBJ2-7; D gene: .; clone size: few; CDR3 DNA: TGTGCCAGCGGAGCGGTATTATACGGGGAGCAGTACTTC; CDR3 protein: CASGAVLYGEQYF
V gene: TRBV28; J gene: TRBJ2-1; D gene: TRBD2; clone size: .; CDR3 DNA: TGTGCCAGCAGGCCAGCGGGGTACGATGAGCAGTTCTTC; CDR3 protein: CASRPAGYDEQFF
V gene: TRBV19; J gene: TRBJ1-2; D gene: .; clone size: .; CDR3 DNA: TGTGCCAGTACTGGCGGGACGGACTATGGCTACACCTTC; CDR3 protein: CASTGGTDYGYTF
V gene: TRBV6-6; J gene: TRBJ1-5; D gene: TRBD1; clone size: once; CDR3 DNA: TGTGCCAGCAGTTACTCGACAGGGGGTCGCAATCAGCCCCAGCATTTT; CDR3 protein: CASSYSTGGRNQPQHF
V gene: TRBV7-3; J gene: TRBJ1-1; D gene: .; clone size: .; CDR3 DNA: TGTGCCAGCAGACTACAGACGAACACTGAAGCTTTCTTT; CDR3 protein: CASRLQTNTEAFF
V gene: TRBV2; J gene: TRBJ1-6; D gene: .; clone size: few; CDR3 DNA: TGTGCCAGCAGTGAGGGCTGGGGCCAAAATTCACCCCTCCACTTT; CDR3 protein: CASSEGWGQNSPLHF
V gene: TRBV28; J gene: TRBJ2-5; D gene: .; clone size: few; CDR3 DNA: TGTGCCAGCAGTTCACAGAGCCCCGGAGAGACCCAGTACTTC; CDR3 protein: CASSSQSPGETQYF
V gene: TRBV5-1; J gene: TRBJ2-5; D gene: TRBD1; clone size: .; CDR3 DNA: TGCGCCACCTGGACAGGGTCGGGTCAAGAGACCCAGTACTTC; CDR3 protein: CATWTGSGQETQYF
V gene: TRBV5-1; J gene: TRBJ2-2; D gene: TRBD2; clone size: .; CDR3 DNA: TGCGCCAGCAGCTTCAGCGGGGGGAACACCGGGGAGCTGTTTTTT; CDR3 protein: CASSFSGGNTGELFF
V gene: TRBV18; J gene: TRBJ1-5; D gene: .; clone size: .; CDR3 DNA: TGTGCCAGCTCACCAAGGTTGGGGGCCTTAGAGCCCCAGCATTTT; CDR3 protein: CASSPRLGALEPQHF
V gene: TRBV30; J gene: TRBJ1-6; D gene: .; clone size: .; CDR3 DNA: TGTGCCTGGAGTGTGCCGGGGGCACCCCTCCACTTT; CDR3 protein: CAWSVPGAPLHF
V gene: TRBV28; J gene: TRBJ2-1; D gene: .; clone size: .; CDR3 DNA: TGTGCCAGCAGTTTCGGCGGGACCCGGAGCTATGGTGAGCAGTTCTTC; CDR3 protein: CASSFGGTRSYGEQFF
V gene: TRBV7-2; J gene: TRBJ2-5; D gene: .; clone size: .; CDR3 DNA: TGTGCCAGCAGCTTAGGCGCCGGAGAGACCCAGTACTTC; CDR3 protein: CASSLGAGETQYF
V gene: TRBV7-9; J gene: TRBJ2-7; D gene: TRBD2; clone size: .; CDR3 DNA: TGTGCCAGCAGCTTAAGTCCGGGCAGCGGGGGACAATACGAGCAGTACTTC; CDR3 protein: CASSLSPGSGGQYEQYF
V gene: TRBV1; J gene: TRBJ2-1; D gene: .; clone size: few; CDR3 DNA: TGCACCAGCAGCCAAGAAAGGCTAGCGGGGCGCAATGAGCAGTTCTTC; CDR3 protein: CTSSQERLAGRNEQFF
V gene: TRBV9; J gene: TRBJ1-5; D gene: .; clone size: .; CDR3 DNA: TGTGCCAGCAGCGTAGCAGGGAGGGGCAATCAGCCCCAGCATTTT; CDR3 protein: CASSVAGRGNQPQHF
V gene: TRBV4-3; J gene: TRBJ1-1; D gene: .; clone size: few; CDR3 DNA: TGCGCCAGCAGCCAAGATAGCGCACTTGGGGCTTTCTTT; CDR3 protein: CASSQDSALGAFF
V gene: TRBV13; J gene: TRBJ2-5; D gene: .; clone size: .; CDR3 DNA: TGTGCCAGCAGCTTAGGCCTGCAGGTGGTGACCCAGTACTTC; CDR3 protein: CASSLGLQVVTQYF
V gene: TRBV5-5; J gene: TRBJ1-5; D gene: .; clone size: once; CDR3 DNA: TGTGCCAGCAGCCAAACAGGGAACAATCAGCCCCAGCATTTT; CDR3 protein: CASSQTGNNQPQHF
V gene: TRBV19; J gene: TRBJ1-5; D gene: .; clone size: .; CDR3 DNA: TGTGCCAGTAGTGCAGAGCGGGGACAGCCCCAGCATTTT; CDR3 protein: CASSAERGQPQHF
V gene: TRBV19; J gene: TRBJ1-6; D gene: .; clone size: .; CDR3 DNA: TGTGCCAGTACAGCGGGGCGGTCACCCCTCCACTTT; CDR3 protein: CASTAGRSPLHF
V gene: TRBV28; J gene: TRBJ2-2; D gene: TRBD1; clone size: .; CDR3 DNA: TGTGCCAGCAGTCCGGGACAGGGGGATCCGAACACCGGGGAGCTGTTTTTT; CDR3 protein: CASSPGQGDPNTGELFF
V gene: TRBV18; J gene: TRBJ2-2; D gene: .; clone size: .; CDR3 DNA: TGTGCCAGCTCCCAAACCCGAGAAGGCGGGGAGCTGTTTTTT; CDR3 protein: CASSQTREGGELFF
V gene: TRBV11-1; J gene: TRBJ2-3; D gene: TRBD1; clone size: once; CDR3 DNA: TGTGCCAGCAGAAGGACAGGGAAGCAGTATTTT; CDR3 protein: CASRRTGKQYF
V gene: TRBV9; J gene: TRBJ1-4; D gene: .; clone size: .; CDR3 DNA: TGTGCCAGCAGCGTAGCCCAGGGAAGTGAAAAACTGTTTTTT; CDR3 protein: CASSVAQGSEKLFF
V gene: TRBV30; J gene: TRBJ1-3; D gene: .; clone size: .; CDR3 DNA: TGTGCCTTCCGACACTCTGGAAACACCATATATTTT; CDR3 protein: CAFRHSGNTIYF
V gene: TRBV5-6; J gene: TRBJ2-7; D gene: TRBD1; clone size: .; CDR3 DNA: TGTGCCAGCAGCCTGATGGGACAGCCACCCTACGAGCAGTACTTC; CDR3 protein: CASSLMGQPPYEQYF
V gene: TRBV11-2; J gene: TRBJ1-1; D gene: TRBD1; clone size: .; CDR3 DNA: TGTGCCAGCAGCTCACAGGGGATTGGCACTGAAGCTTTCTTT; CDR3 protein: CASSSQGIGTEAFF
V gene: TRBV6-1; J gene: TRBJ1-4; D gene: TRBD1; clone size: .; CDR3 DNA: TGTGCCAGCAGTGAAGCGATGGGACAGGGGAATGAAAAACTGTTTTTT; CDR3 protein: CASSEAMGQGNEKLFF
V gene: TRBV19; J gene: TRBJ1-5; D gene: .; clone size: .; CDR3 DNA: TGTGCCAGTAGTATAGGGGGGCCTCAGCCCCAGCATTTT; CDR3 protein: CASSIGGPQPQHF
V gene: TRBV7-9; J gene: TRBJ1-2; D gene: .; clone size: .; CDR3 DNA: TGTGCCAGCAGCCCCGGGGATTGGTATGGCTACACCTTC; CDR3 protein: CASSPGDWYGYTF